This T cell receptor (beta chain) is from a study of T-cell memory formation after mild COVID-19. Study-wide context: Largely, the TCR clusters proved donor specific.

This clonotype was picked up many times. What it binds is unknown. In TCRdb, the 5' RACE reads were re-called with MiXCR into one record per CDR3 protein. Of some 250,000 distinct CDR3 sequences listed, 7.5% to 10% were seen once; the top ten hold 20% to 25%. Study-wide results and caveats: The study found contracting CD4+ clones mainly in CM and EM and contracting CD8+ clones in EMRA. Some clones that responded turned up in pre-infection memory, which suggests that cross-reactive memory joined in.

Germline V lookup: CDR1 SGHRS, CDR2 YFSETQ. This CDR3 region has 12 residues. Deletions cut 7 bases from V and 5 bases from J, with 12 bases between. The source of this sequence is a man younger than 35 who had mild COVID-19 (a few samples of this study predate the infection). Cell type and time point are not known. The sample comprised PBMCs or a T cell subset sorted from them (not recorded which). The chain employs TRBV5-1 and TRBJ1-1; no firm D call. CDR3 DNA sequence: TGCGCCAGCTCCGTCCGGGGAACTGAAGCTTTCTTT. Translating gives CASSVRGTEAFF.